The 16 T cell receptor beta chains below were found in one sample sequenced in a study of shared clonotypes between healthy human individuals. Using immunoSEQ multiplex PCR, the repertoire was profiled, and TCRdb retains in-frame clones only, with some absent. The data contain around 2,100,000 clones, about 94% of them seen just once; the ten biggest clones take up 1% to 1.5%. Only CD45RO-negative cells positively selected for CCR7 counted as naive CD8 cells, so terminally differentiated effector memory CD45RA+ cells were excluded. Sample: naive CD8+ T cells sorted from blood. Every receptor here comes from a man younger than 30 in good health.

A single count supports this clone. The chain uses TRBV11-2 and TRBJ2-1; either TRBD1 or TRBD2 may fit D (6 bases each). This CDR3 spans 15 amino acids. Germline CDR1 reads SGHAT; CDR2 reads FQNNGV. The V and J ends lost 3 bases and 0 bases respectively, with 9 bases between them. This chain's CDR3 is CASSFEGGSYNEQFF. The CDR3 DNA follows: TGTGCCAGCAGCTTCGAGGGGGGCTCCTACAATGAGCAGTTCTTC.

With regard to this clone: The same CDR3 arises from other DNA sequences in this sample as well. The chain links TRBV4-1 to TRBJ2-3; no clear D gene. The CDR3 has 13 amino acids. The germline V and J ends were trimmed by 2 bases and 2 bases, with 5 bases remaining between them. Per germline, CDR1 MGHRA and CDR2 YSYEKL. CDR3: CASSQTNTDTQYF. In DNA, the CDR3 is TGCGCCAGCAGCCAAACTAACACAGATACGCAGTATTTT.

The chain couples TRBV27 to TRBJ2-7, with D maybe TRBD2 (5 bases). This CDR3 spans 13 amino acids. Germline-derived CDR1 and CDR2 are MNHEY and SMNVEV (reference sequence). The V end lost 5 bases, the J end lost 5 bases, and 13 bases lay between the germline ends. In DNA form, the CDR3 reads TGTGCCAGCAGTCTCGGGGATCTCCACGAGCAGTACTTC. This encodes CASSLGDLHEQYF.

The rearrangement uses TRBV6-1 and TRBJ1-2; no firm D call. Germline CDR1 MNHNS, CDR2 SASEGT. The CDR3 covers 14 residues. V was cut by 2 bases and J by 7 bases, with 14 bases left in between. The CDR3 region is CASSEQLRDSGYTF. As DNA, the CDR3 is TGTGCCAGCAGTGAACAGCTTCGCGACTCTGGCTACACCTTC.

CDR3 bases: TGCGCCAGCAGTGAGTCGAGTTTAGGGGACGAGCAGTTCTTC. Translated: CASSESSLGDEQFF. The rearrangement links TRBV10-1 to TRBJ2-1; D could derive from TRBD1 or TRBD2 (5 bases each). Per the germline V gene, CDR1 is WNHNN and CDR2 is SYGVQD (reference sequence). CDR3 length: 14 amino acids. The V and J ends lost 0 bases and 10 bases respectively, with 13 bases between them.

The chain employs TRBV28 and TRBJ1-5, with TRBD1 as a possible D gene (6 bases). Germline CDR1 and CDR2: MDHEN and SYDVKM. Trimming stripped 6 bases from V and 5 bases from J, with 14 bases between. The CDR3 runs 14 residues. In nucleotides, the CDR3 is TGTGCCAGCAGAGAAAGGGGGGTTTATCAGCCCCAGCATTTT. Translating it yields CASRERGVYQPQHF.

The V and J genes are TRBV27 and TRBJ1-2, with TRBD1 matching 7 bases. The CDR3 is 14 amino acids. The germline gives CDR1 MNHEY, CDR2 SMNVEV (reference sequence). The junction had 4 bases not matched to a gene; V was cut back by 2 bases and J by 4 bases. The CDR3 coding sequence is TGTGCCAGCAGTTTAGTAGGGGGCCTCTATGGCTACACCTTC. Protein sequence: CASSLVGGLYGYTF.

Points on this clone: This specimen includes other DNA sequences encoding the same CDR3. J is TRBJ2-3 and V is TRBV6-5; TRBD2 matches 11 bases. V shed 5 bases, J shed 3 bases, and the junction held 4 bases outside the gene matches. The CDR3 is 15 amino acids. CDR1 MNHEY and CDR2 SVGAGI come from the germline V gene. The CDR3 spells CASSPLAGVTDTQYF. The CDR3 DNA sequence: TGTGCCAGCAGTCCACTAGCGGGAGTTACAGATACGCAGTATTTT.

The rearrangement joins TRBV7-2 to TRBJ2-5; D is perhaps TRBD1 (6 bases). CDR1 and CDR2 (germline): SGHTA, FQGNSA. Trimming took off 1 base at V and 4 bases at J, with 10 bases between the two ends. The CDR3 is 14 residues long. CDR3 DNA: TGTGCCAGCAGCTTAGACAGGGTTCGAGAGACCCAGTACTTC. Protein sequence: CASSLDRVRETQYF.

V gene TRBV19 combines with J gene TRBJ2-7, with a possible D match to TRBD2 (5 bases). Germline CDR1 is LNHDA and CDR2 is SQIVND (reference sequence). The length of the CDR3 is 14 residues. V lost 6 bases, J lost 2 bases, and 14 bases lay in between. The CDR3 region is CASSLDGEAYEQYF. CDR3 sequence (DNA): TGTGCCAGTAGCTTAGACGGGGAAGCCTACGAGCAGTACTTC. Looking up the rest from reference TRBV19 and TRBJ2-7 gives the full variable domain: DGGITQSPKYLFRKEGQNVTLSCEQNLNHDAMYWYRQDPGQGLRLIYYSQIVNDFQKGDIAEGYSVSREKKESFPLTVTSAQKNPTAFYLCASSLDGEAYEQYFGPGTRLTVT.

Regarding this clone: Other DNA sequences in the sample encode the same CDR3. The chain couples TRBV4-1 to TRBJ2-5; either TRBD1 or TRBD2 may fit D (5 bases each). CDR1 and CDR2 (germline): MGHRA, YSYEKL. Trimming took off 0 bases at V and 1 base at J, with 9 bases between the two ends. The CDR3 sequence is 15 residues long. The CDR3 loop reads CASSQDPGAQETQYF. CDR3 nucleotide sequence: TGCGCCAGCAGCCAAGATCCCGGGGCCCAAGAGACCCAGTACTTC.

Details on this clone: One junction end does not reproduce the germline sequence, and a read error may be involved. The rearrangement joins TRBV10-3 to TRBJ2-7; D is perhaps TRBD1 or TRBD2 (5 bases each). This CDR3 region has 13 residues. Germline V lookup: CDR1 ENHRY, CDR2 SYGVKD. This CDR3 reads CAVSEGDPYEQYF. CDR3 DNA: TGTGCCGTCAGTGAAGGGGACCCCTACGAGCAGTACTTC.

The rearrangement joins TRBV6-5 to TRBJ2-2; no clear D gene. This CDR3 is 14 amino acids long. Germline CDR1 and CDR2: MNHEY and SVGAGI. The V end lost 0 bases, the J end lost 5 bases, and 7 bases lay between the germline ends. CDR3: CASSYSHRTGELFF. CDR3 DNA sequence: TGTGCCAGCAGTTACTCCCACAGAACCGGGGAGCTGTTTTTT.

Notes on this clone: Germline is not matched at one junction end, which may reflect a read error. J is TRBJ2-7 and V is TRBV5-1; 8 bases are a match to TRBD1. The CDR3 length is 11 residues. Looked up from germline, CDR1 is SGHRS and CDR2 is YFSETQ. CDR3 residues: CASSGGQACTF. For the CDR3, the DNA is TGCGCCAGCAGCGGGGGACAGGCGTGTACCTTC.

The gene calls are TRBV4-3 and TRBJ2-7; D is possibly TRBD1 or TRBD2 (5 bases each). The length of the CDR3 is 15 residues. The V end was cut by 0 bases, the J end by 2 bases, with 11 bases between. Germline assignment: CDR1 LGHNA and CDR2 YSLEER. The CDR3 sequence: CASSQEAGTPYEQYF. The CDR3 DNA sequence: TGCGCCAGCAGCCAAGAGGCAGGGACCCCCTACGAGCAGTACTTC.

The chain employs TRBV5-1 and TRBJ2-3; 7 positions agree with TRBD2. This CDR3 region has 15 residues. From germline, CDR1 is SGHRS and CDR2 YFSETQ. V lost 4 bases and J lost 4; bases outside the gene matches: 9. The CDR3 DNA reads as TGCGCCAGCAGCGGGGGGGACTGGATCGCAGATACGCAGTATTTT. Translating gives CASSGGDWIADTQYF.